This paragraph covers one T cell receptor beta chain sequence. Its antigen has not been determined. No much larger clonotype is one base removed from it; base qualities were not supplied. The sample belongs to a study of blood T cell repertoires in COVID-19 (dated by TCRdb to 2019 to 2021). Concerning the study at large: The collaborator samples originated in the United States, Italy and Spain and spanned the acute and convalescent phases of COVID-19. The repertoires were released in a freely available public database intended as a resource for research on the immune response to SARS-CoV-2. The material from the prospective study consisted of cDNA or gDNA derived from T cells, B-cell-depleted T cells, or PBMCs. The dataset comprised deeply sampled blood TCRbeta repertoires from subjects exposed to, actively infected with, or recovered from COVID-19. Where available, HLA class I and class II types were taken from metadata supplied by the sample provider and were not determined by assay-based typing. A de-identified subject ID, COVID-19 status, age in years and sex were almost always included in the sample metadata. Samples were obtained from the ongoing ImmuneRACE study (first 160 participants) and from some 1,200 subjects provided by 6 global collaborators. Results and caveats for the whole study, not just this receptor: The amount of clinical and demographic metadata varied by source and participant and was provided uncurated.

In the prospective study, participants were about 18 to 95 years old, resided in 20 to 30 geographic areas of the United States, and were enrolled through a virtual design. Cohort assignment in the prospective study relied on participant-reported clinical history from a screening survey and a study questionnaire. For ImmuneRACE Cohort 3, a participant was defined as recovered based on two consecutive negative NP/OP PCR tests, clearance by a healthcare professional, or resolution of symptoms. In the prospective study, whole blood, serum and a nasopharyngeal or oropharyngeal swab were collected from each participant by mobile phlebotomists. Participants in the prospective study had the option to provide additional blood draws and questionnaires over a roughly 2-month period. Blood samples from the prospective study were shipped frozen or at room temperature prior to DNA extraction. TCRbeta CDR3 regions were amplified from genomic DNA using the immunoSEQ Assay, a bias-controlled multiplex PCR. The study's processing was this. Nucleated cell counts per sample were estimated from amplification of reference gene primers within the assay. To quantify the absolute abundance of each unique TCRbeta CDR3 rearrangement, sequence reads were collapsed and filtered. For each sample, productive Simpson clonality was calculated as the square root of Simpson's diversity index across productive rearrangements. TCRdb provides this immuneACCESS table in a form limited to in-frame rearrangements. Some clones are lacking; in checked studies, under half of them reflect an unresolved V gene, and why the rest are absent is not known. For V, J and clone size, that table is used; D and trimming come from the DNA. Here the sample has about 330,000 clones; about 90% occur a single time. About 5.7% of the sample rests with the top ten.

Sequencing input: PBMCs or T cells enriched from blood (not recorded which). The TCR sequence derives from a woman aged 30 to 39 who had recovered from COVID-19.

CDR3 loop: CASSLSDRDDQQYF. The DNA sequence reads TGCGCCAGCAGCCTCTCGGACAGGGACGATCAGCAGTACTTC. The sequence is built from TRBV5-1 and TRBJ2-7; 8 junctional bases match TRBD1. Including cysteine and phenylalanine, the CDR3 has 14 amino acids. The retained sequence is limited to the CDR3, 42 bases, with the frame set at the first base. Via the germline V gene, CDR1 is SGHRS and CDR2 YFSETQ. Germline trimming amounts to 4 bases on V and 8 bases on J, with 11 as the count of junction bases outside the gene matches.